The 28 T cell receptor beta chains below all came from one sample that was sequenced in a study of T cells after posttransplantation cyclophosphamide. Profiling relied on immunoSEQ multiplex PCR, and the TCRdb table lists in-frame clones only, not all of them. The sample includes approximately 12,000 clones, 75% to 85% of them seen just once. Methotrexate plus calcineurin inhibitor accompanied controls' myeloablative marrow transplants; sampling was 1 year later. Here the sequenced sample was PBMCs, taken 350 to 400 days after allogeneic stem cell transplant with calcineurin inhibitor and methotrexate. These receptors were collected from a male patient aged 25-45 years who received an allogeneic stem cell transplant from an unrelated donor, was CMV-positive, and had acute GVHD only. The graft donor may account for some of the T cells.

Regarding this clone: Because it lacks the conserved phenylalanine or tryptophan at the end, this CDR3 is likely a read error. CDR3 in amino acids: CASSVGWGVNEQYL. Written as DNA, the CDR3 is TGTGCCAGCAGCGTAGGGTGGGGGGTGAACGAGCAGTACCTC. This chain connects TRBV9 to TRBJ2-7; possibly TRBD2 for D (6 bases). Germline V gene sequence: CDR1 SGDLS, CDR2 YYNGEE. V was clipped by 0 bases and J by 5 bases, with 12 bases between them. The CDR3 has 14 amino acids.

J is TRBJ2-7 and V is TRBV7-9, with a weak D call TRBD2 (6 bases). CDR1 and CDR2 (germline): SEHNR, FQNEAQ (reference sequence). The CDR3 totals 13 residues. With 11 bases removed from V and 5 bases from J, the gap between germline ends came to 19 bases. CDR3 region: CAAVEGNSHEQYF. The DNA for the CDR3 is TGTGCCGCCGTGGAGGGGAATTCGCACGAGCAGTACTTC.

The rearrangement joins TRBV7-8 to TRBJ1-6; 7 positions agree with TRBD1. CDR3 length equals 16 residues. J gave up 7 bases and V 3 bases, and 9 bases lay outside the gene matches. Germline V CDR1 and CDR2: SGHVS, FQNEAQ. The CDR3 region has the DNA TGTGCCAGCAGCTTCACAGGGGCCGGGTTAAATTCACCCCTCCACTTT. Amino acids: CASSFTGAGLNSPLHF.

This sequence joins TRBV9 and TRBJ1-6; TRBD1 might be the D (6 bases). The CDR3 runs 13 residues. Trimming took 4 bases from V and 7 from J, leaving 9 bases between them. Germline V gives CDR1 SGDLS, CDR2 YYNGEE. The CDR3 here is CASSSDRNSPLHF. DNA of the CDR3: TGTGCCAGCAGCTCAGACAGGAATTCACCCCTCCACTTT.

The J gene is TRBJ2-5, the V gene TRBV15; D might be TRBD1 (6 bases). The germline gives CDR1 LNHNV, CDR2 YYDKDF (reference sequence). With 0 bases removed from V and 3 bases from J, the gap between germline ends came to 11 bases. CDR3 size: 15 residues. The CDR3 spells CATSRDRPGEETQYF. The CDR3 DNA follows: TGTGCCACCAGCAGAGATCGTCCAGGGGAAGAGACCCAGTACTTC.

V gene TRBV9 combines with J gene TRBJ2-1; 10 nucleotides align to TRBD2. This CDR3 spans 17 amino acids. Germline V gives CDR1 SGDLS, CDR2 YYNGEE. Losses at the gene ends were 2 bases for V and 9 bases for J; bases not matched to a gene: 14. The DNA of the CDR3 is TGTGCCAGCAGCGTCATAGGGGGTACTAGCGGGACCAGTGAGCAGTTCTTC. Its translation: CASSVIGGTSGTSEQFF.

The chain carries TRBV27 and TRBJ1-5; D is perhaps TRBD1 (5 bases). In germline, CDR1 is MNHEY, CDR2 SMNVEV (reference sequence). Trimming left V 8 bases short and J 5 bases short, with 22 bases between. The CDR3 has 16 residues. CDR3 DNA sequence: TGTGCCAGCTCTAACGTTTACAGGATCGGAGATCAGCCCCAGCATTTT. Protein: CASSNVYRIGDQPQHF.

The V gene is TRBV5-1, the J gene TRBJ1-3; D gene unclear. V was cut by 0 bases and J by 7 bases, with 11 bases left in between. Germline lookup yields CDR1 SGHRS and CDR2 YFSETQ. The CDR3 covers 14 residues. Here the CDR3 reads CASSLASSVNTIYF. The CDR3 DNA sequence: TGCGCCAGCAGCTTGGCTTCCTCGGTGAACACCATATATTTT.

V and J are TRBV5-1 and TRBJ2-3; the D is unclear. Trimming stripped 0 bases from V and 3 bases from J, with 11 bases between. Germline loops: CDR1 SGHRS, CDR2 YFSETQ. The CDR3 spans 15 residues. The CDR3 DNA sequence: TGCGCCAGCAGCTTGGCCTGGGTCGGGACAGATACGCAGTATTTT. Translating it yields CASSLAWVGTDTQYF. The whole variable domain, remainder taken from reference TRBV5-1 and TRBJ2-3, is KAGVTQTPRYLIKTRGQQVTLSCSPISGHRSVSWYQQTPGQGLQFLFEYFSETQRNKGNFPGRFSGRQFSNSRSEMNVSTLELGDSALYLCASSLAWVGTDTQYFGPGTRLTVL.

This clone appeared a few times. The chain links TRBV14 to TRBJ2-3; 7 bases agree with TRBD2. This CDR3 comprises 13 residues. The V segment lost 2 bases and the J segment 11 bases; nucleotides outside the gene matches: 7. Germline CDR1 reads SGHDN; CDR2 reads FVKESK. This CDR3 reads CASSQIRTGGQYF. CDR3 in DNA: TGTGCCAGCAGCCAAATCCGGACGGGGGGGCAGTATTTT.

V and J are TRBV18 and TRBJ1-5; 9 nucleotides line up with TRBD1. CDR1 is KGHSH and CDR2 is LQKENI in the germline V gene. The CDR3 is 15 amino acids. V was pared by 0 bases and J by 7 bases, with 4 bases of the junction left unmatched. The CDR3 nucleotides read TGTGCCAGCTCACCACCGGGACAGGGTTCCCAGCCCCAGCATTTT. Amino acid sequence: CASSPPGQGSQPQHF.

V gene TRBV2 combines with J gene TRBJ1-3; no definite D call. Trimming shortened V by 1 base and J by 2 bases, and 9 bases separated the two germline ends. This CDR3 is built from 15 residues. CDR1 and CDR2 from the germline V gene are SNHLY and FYNNEI. The CDR3 loop is CASSEGQTAGNTIYF. The CDR3 region has the DNA TGTGCCAGCAGTGAAGGCCAAACGGCTGGAAACACCATATATTTT.

The chain couples TRBV5-1 to TRBJ1-4; D unclear. V dropped 4 bases and J dropped 5 bases, with 12 bases sitting between them. Germline values: CDR1 SGHRS, CDR2 YFSETQ. This CDR3 region has 14 residues. This CDR3 is CASSPDTGNEKLFF. DNA for the CDR3: TGCGCCAGCAGCCCTGACACTGGGAATGAAAAACTGTTTTTT.

This clone was observed a few times. This chain connects TRBV6-1 to TRBJ1-1, with 8 bases fitting TRBD1. After removal of 6 bases from V and 1 base from J, the junction contained 1 base not matched to a gene. The length of the CDR3 is 13 residues. Looked up from germline, CDR1 is MNHNS and CDR2 is SASEGT. The CDR3 here is CASRGTGNTEAFF. CDR3 DNA sequence: TGTGCCAGCAGGGGGACAGGGAACACTGAAGCTTTCTTT.

The chain uses TRBV5-6 and TRBJ2-7; D unclear. Trimming took 4 bases from V and 3 from J, leaving 5 bases between them. CDR3 length: 11 residues. The germline V gene has CDR1 SGHDT and CDR2 YYEEEE. The CDR3 here is CASSTNYEQYF. CDR3 in DNA: TGTGCCAGCAGCACAAACTACGAGCAGTACTTC.

This chain uses TRBV7-6 with TRBJ2-7; perhaps TRBD2 as D (6 bases). There are 13 residues in the CDR3. The V end was cut by 0 bases, the J end by 4 bases, with 7 bases between. Germline V gives CDR1 SGHVS, CDR2 FNYEAQ. The CDR3 loop reads CASSLAGGYEQYF. The CDR3 bases are TGTGCCAGCAGCTTAGCGGGAGGTTACGAGCAGTACTTC.

The chain uses TRBV7-8 and TRBJ1-4, with 7 bases fitting TRBD1. After removal of 5 bases from V and 0 bases from J, the junction contained 6 bases not matched to a gene. CDR3 length equals 16 residues. CDR1 is SGHVS, CDR2 FQNEAQ, per germline. The CDR3 DNA is TGTGCCAGCAGCAAAGGGGACAGTTCAACTAATGAAAAACTGTTTTTT. Protein: CASSKGDSSTNEKLFF.

This clone showed up just a few times. The chain uses TRBV6-6 and TRBJ1-1; D call uncertain. The CDR3 covers 14 residues. Trimming pared 2 bases from V and 2 bases from J, leaving 9 bases between. In germline, CDR1 is MNHNY, CDR2 SVGAGI (reference sequence). CDR3 bases: TGTGCCAGCAGTTACACGCACAGTAACACTGAAGCTTTCTTT. Its translation: CASSYTHSNTEAFF.

This clone was observed a few times. The V and J genes are TRBV7-9 and TRBJ2-5; tentatively, D is TRBD1 (5 bases). The CDR3 runs 14 residues. CDR1 and CDR2 from the germline V gene are SEHNR and FQNEAQ (reference sequence). V was clipped by 5 bases and J by 3 bases, with 13 bases between them. CDR3 nucleotide sequence: TGTGCCAGCAGCCTAGAGTCAGGGAAAGAGACCCAGTACTTC. Encoded protein: CASSLESGKETQYF.

The chain links TRBV4-3 to TRBJ2-7; 8 bases line up with TRBD1. This CDR3 spans 15 amino acids. V was pared by 2 bases and J by 5 bases, with 8 bases of the junction left unmatched. The germline CDR1 and CDR2 sequences are LGHNA and YSLEER. The CDR3 is CASSQIRGQGNEQYF. Here the CDR3 DNA reads TGCGCCAGCAGCCAAATAAGAGGACAGGGTAACGAGCAGTACTTC.

The genes are TRBV6-1 and TRBJ2-1, with 7 bases identical to TRBD1. Germline CDR1 reads MNHNS; CDR2 reads SASEGT. This CDR3 contains 13 residues. J gave up 7 bases and V 5 bases, and 5 bases lay outside the gene matches. CDR3 in amino acids: CASSKTGINEQFF. The CDR3 DNA is TGTGCCAGCAGTAAGACAGGGATAAATGAGCAGTTCTTC.

The chain has TRBV4-3 and TRBJ1-4; 7 positions match TRBD1. CDR1 LGHNA and CDR2 YSLEER come from the germline V gene. The CDR3 loop spans 16 amino acids. After removal of 4 bases from V and 0 bases from J, the junction contained 5 bases not matched to a gene. Written as DNA, the CDR3 is TGCGCCAGCAGCCCCGGACAGGTTGCAACTAATGAAAAACTGTTTTTT. It yields the protein CASSPGQVATNEKLFF.

The V call is TRBV9, the J call TRBJ2-7; 9 bases are a match to TRBD1. In germline, CDR1 is SGDLS, CDR2 YYNGEE. J was trimmed by 5 bases and V by 4 bases; bases with no gene match: 7. The CDR3 is made up of 14 amino acids. The CDR3, as DNA: TGTGCCAGCAGCACAGGGACAGGGAGCGACGAGCAGTACTTC. Translation gives CASSTGTGSDEQYF.

There are a few counts of this clone. The chain combines TRBV5-6 with TRBJ1-4, with 7 bases fitting TRBD1. Germline trimming cut 5 bases from V and 12 bases from J; bases unmatched to any gene: 13. This CDR3 contains 14 residues. CDR1 and CDR2 (germline): SGHDT, YYEEEE. CDR3 nucleotides: TGTGCCAGCAGTTCGCCGGGACAGCCAGGGGAACTGTTTTTT. Translating it yields CASSSPGQPGELFF.

This clone ranks as medium-sized. The chain has TRBV5-1 and TRBJ1-2, with TRBD1 identical over 7 bases. The CDR3 covers 15 residues. Germline trimming cut 2 bases from V and 0 bases from J; bases unmatched to any gene: 4. Germline CDR1 SGHRS, CDR2 YFSETQ. The CDR3 region is CASSFRDSANYGYTF. CDR3 in DNA: TGCGCCAGCAGCTTCCGGGACAGTGCTAACTATGGCTACACCTTC.

This clone has only one observation. V gene TRBV6-5 combines with J gene TRBJ2-7; TRBD2 might be the D (5 bases). CDR1 MNHEY and CDR2 SVGAGI come from the germline V gene. V was shortened by 5 bases and J by 6 bases, with 14 bases between the two germline ends. The CDR3 extends over 13 amino acids. This CDR3 reads CASSRHEDSEQYF. CDR3 sequence (DNA): TGTGCCAGCAGTAGGCATGAGGACTCCGAGCAGTACTTC.

The V and J genes are TRBV25-1 and TRBJ2-1; possibly TRBD1 for D (6 bases). Trimming took off 2 bases at V and 15 bases at J, with 14 bases between the two ends. This CDR3 region has 12 residues. Germline CDR1 is MGHDK and CDR2 is SYGVNS. The CDR3 reads CASSEERGNPFF. In nucleotides, the CDR3 is TGTGCCAGCAGTGAAGAAAGGGGGAACCCGTTCTTC.

The chain links TRBV29-1 to TRBJ2-3; weak D call: TRBD2 (6 bases). CDR1 and CDR2 from the germline V gene are SQVTM and ANQGSEA. V was pared by 0 bases and J by 2 bases, with 12 bases between. The CDR3 is 15 amino acids. The CDR3 sequence is CSVEELAGITDTQYF. The CDR3 bases are TGCAGCGTTGAAGAGTTGGCGGGGATCACAGATACGCAGTATTTT.